Shown below are 5 T cell receptor beta chains from a single sample sequenced in a study of blood T cell repertoires in COVID-19 (dated by TCRdb to 2018 to 2021). Library preparation was by the immunoSEQ multiplex PCR assay. The immuneACCESS repertoire file appears here via TCRdb, limited to in-frame rearrangements. These files lack a portion of the clones; in checked studies, under half of the deficit traces to unresolved V genes, and the cause of the others is not known. This sample has 300,000 or so clones in its table, and 70% to 90% of those were observed once. Of the sample, around 4.5% falls within the top ten clones. Sequencing was done on a sample of peripheral blood. The receptor source for this set is a woman aged 45-65 years with active or convalescent COVID-19.

This rearrangement joins TRBV6-6 to TRBJ2-6; D may be TRBD2 (5 bases). The germline V gene encodes CDR1 MNHNY and CDR2 SVGAGI (reference sequence). V was shortened by 6 bases and J by 0 bases, with 12 bases between the two germline ends. The CDR3 loop spans 16 amino acids. CDR3 bases: TGTGCCAGCAGCGGTATCCGGGGCTCTGGGGCCAACGTCCTGACTTTC. Residues: CASSGIRGSGANVLTF.

This chain uses TRBV5-1 with TRBJ1-1; 12 nucleotides match TRBD1. The CDR3 covers 18 residues. The germline V gene encodes CDR1 SGHRS and CDR2 YFSETQ. Losses at the gene ends were 1 base for V and 0 bases for J; bases not matched to a gene: 7. CDR3 nucleotides: TGCGCCAGCAGCTTGACCGGGACAGGGGGCTTCCTGAACACTGAAGCTTTCTTT. Its translation: CASSLTGTGGFLNTEAFF.

The chain's CDR3 is CASSSPGQGNSGNTIYF. The CDR3 coding sequence is TGTGCCAGCAGTTCTCCGGGACAGGGGAACTCTGGAAACACCATATATTTT. This chain joins TRBV28 and TRBJ1-3; 10 nucleotides line up with TRBD1. CDR3 length: 17 amino acids. Germline lookup yields CDR1 MDHEN and CDR2 SYDVKM. J gave up 0 bases and V 4 bases, and 6 bases lay outside the gene matches.

The chain has TRBV7-9 and TRBJ2-3; D remains unclear. Trimming pared 4 bases from V and 4 bases from J, leaving 12 bases between. This CDR3 is 14 amino acids long. CDR1 and CDR2 from the germline V gene are SEHNR and FQNEAQ (reference sequence). For the CDR3, the DNA is TGTGCCAGCAGCTCTCAGCTTGAGGCAGATACGCAGTATTTT. Translating gives CASSSQLEADTQYF.

The chain combines TRBV28 with TRBJ1-1; tentative D call: TRBD1 (6 bases). CDR1 is MDHEN and CDR2 is SYDVKM in the germline V gene. With 6 bases removed from V and 4 bases from J, the gap between germline ends came to 15 bases. CDR3 length: 14 amino acids. The CDR3 region has the DNA TGTGCCAGCAGGTACTCGAGGGGGGGCACTGAAGCTTTCTTT. This sequence encodes CASRYSRGGTEAFF.